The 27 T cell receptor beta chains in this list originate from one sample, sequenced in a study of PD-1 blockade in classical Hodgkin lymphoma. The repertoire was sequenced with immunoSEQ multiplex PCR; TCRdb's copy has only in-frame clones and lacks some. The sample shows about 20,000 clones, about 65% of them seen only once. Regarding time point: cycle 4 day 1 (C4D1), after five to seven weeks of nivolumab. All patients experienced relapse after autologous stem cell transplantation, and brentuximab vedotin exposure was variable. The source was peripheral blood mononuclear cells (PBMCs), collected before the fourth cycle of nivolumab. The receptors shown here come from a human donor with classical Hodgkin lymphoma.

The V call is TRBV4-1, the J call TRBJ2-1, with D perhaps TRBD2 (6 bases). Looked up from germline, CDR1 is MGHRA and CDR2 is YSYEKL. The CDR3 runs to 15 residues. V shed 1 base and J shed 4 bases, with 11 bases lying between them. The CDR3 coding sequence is TGCGCCAGCAGCCAAGTACTCGGGACTTACAATGAGCAGTTCTTC. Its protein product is CASSQVLGTYNEQFF.

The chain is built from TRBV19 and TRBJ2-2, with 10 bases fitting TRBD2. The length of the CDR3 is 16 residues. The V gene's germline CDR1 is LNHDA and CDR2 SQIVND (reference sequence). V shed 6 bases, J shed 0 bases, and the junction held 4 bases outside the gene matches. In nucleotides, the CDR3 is TGTGCCAGTAGGCTAGCGGGAGTGACGAACACCGGGGAGCTGTTTTTT. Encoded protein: CASRLAGVTNTGELFF.

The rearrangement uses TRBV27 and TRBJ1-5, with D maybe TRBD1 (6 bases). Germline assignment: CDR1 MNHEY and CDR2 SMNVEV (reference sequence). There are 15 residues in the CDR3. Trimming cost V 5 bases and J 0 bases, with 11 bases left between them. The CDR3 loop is CASSGTWVSNQPQHF. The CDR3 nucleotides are TGTGCCAGCAGTGGGACATGGGTTAGCAATCAGCCCCAGCATTTT.

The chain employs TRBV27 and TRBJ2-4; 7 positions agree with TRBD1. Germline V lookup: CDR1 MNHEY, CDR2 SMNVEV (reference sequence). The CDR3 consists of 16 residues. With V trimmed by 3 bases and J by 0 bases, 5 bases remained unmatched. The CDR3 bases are TGTGCCAGCAGTTTTCGGACAGGACTAGCCAAAAACATTCAGTACTTC. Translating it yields CASSFRTGLAKNIQYF.

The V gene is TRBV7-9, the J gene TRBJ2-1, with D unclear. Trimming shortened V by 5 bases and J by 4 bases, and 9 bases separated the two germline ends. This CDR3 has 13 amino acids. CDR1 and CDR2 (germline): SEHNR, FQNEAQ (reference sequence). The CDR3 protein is CASSQPEYNEQFF. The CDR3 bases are TGTGCCAGCAGCCAGCCGGAATACAATGAGCAGTTCTTC. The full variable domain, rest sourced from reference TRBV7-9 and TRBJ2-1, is DTGVSQNPRHKITKRGQNVTFRCDPISEHNRLYWYRQTLGQGPEFLTYFQNEAQLEKSRLLSDRFSAERPKGSFSTLEIQRTEQGDSAMYLCASSQPEYNEQFFGPGTRLTVL.

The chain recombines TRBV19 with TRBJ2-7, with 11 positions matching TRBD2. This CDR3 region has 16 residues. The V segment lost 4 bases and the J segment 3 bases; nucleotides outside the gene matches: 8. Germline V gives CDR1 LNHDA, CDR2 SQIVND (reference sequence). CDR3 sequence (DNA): TGTGCCAGTAGTACCCCTCTAGCGGGAGGTCTCTACGAGCAGTACTTC. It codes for CASSTPLAGGLYEQYF.

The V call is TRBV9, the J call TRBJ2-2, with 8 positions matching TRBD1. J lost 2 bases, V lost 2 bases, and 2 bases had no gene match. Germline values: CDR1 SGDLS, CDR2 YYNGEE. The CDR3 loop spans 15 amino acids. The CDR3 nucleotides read TGTGCCAGCAGCGTGACAGGGGTTAACACCGGGGAGCTGTTTTTT. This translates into CASSVTGVNTGELFF.

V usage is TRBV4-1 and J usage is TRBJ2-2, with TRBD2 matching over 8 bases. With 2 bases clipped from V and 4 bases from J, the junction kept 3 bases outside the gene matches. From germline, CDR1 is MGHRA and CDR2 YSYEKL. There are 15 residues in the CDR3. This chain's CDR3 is CASSQNAGGTGELFF. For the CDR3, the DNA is TGCGCCAGCAGCCAAAATGCGGGGGGCACCGGGGAGCTGTTTTTT.

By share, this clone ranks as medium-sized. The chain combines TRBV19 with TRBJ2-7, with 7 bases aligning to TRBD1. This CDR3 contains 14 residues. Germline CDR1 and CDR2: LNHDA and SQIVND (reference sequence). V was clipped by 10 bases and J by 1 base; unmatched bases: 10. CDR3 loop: CATTPGQTSYEQYF. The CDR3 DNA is TGTGCCACGACTCCGGGACAGACTTCCTACGAGCAGTACTTC. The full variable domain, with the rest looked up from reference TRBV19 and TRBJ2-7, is DGGITQSPKYLFRKEGQNVTLSCEQNLNHDAMYWYRQDPGQGLRLIYYSQIVNDFQKGDIAEGYSVSREKKESFPLTVTSAQKNPTAFYLCATTPGQTSYEQYFGPGTRLTVT.

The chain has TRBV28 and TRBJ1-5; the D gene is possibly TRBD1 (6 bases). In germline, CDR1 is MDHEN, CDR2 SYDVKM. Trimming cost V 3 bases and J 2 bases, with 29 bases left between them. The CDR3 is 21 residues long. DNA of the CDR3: TGTGCCAGCAGTTTTTATTTCGGCGACCTGTTCGAATGGGGGCGCAATCAGCCCCAGCATTTT. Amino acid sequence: CASSFYFGDLFEWGRNQPQHF.

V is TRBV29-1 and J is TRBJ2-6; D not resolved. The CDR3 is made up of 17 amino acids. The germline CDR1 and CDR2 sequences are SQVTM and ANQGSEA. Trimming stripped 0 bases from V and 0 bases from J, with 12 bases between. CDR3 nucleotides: TGCAGCGTTGAAGACGGGCCAAGGCGCTCTGGGGCCAACGTCCTGACTTTC. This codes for CSVEDGPRRSGANVLTF.

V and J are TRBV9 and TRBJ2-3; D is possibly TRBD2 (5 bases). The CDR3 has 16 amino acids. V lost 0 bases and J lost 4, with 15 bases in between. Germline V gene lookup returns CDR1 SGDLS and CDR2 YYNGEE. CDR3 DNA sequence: TGTGCCAGCAGCGTAGACCCCCCGGGATTGGCAGATACGCAGTATTTT. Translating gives CASSVDPPGLADTQYF.

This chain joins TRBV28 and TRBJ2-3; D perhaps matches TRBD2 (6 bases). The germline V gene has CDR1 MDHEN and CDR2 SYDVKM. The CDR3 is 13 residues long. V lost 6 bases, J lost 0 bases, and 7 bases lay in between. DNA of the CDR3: TGTGCCAGCAGGACTAGAAGCACAGATACGCAGTATTTT. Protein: CASRTRSTDTQYF.

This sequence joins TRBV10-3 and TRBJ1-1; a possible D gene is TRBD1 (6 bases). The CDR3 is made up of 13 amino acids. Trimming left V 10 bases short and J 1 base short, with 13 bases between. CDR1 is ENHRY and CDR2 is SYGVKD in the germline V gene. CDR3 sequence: CATQGLENTEAFF. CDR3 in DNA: TGTGCCACACAGGGACTTGAGAACACTGAAGCTTTCTTT.

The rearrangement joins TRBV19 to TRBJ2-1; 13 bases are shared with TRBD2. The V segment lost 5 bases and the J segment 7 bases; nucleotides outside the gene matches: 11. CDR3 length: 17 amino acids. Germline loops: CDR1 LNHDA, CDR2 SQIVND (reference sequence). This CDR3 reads CASSLLAGGPIYNEQFF. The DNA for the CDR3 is TGTGCCAGTAGTCTACTAGCGGGAGGGCCGATCTATAATGAGCAGTTCTTC.

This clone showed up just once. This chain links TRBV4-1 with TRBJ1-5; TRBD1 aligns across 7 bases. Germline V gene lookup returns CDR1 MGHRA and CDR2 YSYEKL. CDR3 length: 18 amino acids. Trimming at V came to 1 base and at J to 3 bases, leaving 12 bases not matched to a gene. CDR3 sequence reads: CASSQGGQGGKNNQPQHF. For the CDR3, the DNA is TGCGCCAGCAGCCAAGGGGGGCAGGGGGGAAAGAACAATCAGCCCCAGCATTTT.

The CDR3 spells CASSLEGGSKGTYEQYF. Written as DNA, the CDR3 is TGTGCCAGCAGCTTGGAGGGGGGCTCCAAGGGGACCTACGAGCAGTACTTC. The V and J genes are TRBV13 and TRBJ2-7, with D tentatively TRBD1 or TRBD2 (6 bases each). This CDR3 spans 17 amino acids. V lost 3 bases, J lost 2 bases, and 20 bases lay in between. Looked up from germline, CDR1 is PRHDT and CDR2 is FYEKMQ (reference sequence).

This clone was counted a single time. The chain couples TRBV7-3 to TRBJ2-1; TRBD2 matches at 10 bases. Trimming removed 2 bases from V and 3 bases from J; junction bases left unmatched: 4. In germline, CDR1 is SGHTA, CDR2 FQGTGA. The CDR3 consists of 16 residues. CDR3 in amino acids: CASSLVASGGYNEQFF. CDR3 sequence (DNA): TGTGCCAGCAGCTTAGTGGCTAGCGGGGGCTACAATGAGCAGTTCTTC.

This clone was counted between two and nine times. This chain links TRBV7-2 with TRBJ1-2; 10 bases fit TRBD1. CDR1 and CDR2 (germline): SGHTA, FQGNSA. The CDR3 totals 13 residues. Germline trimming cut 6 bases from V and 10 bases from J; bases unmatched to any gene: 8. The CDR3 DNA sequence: TGTGCCAGCAGTTACGCGGGACAGGGGTTCTACACCTTC. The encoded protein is CASSYAGQGFYTF. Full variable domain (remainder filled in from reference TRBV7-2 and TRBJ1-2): GAGVSQSPSNKVTEKGKDVELRCDPISGHTALYWYRQSLGQGLEFLIYFQGNSAPDKSGLPSDRFSAERTGGSVSTLTIQRTQQEDSAVYLCASSYAGQGFYTFGSGTRLTVV.

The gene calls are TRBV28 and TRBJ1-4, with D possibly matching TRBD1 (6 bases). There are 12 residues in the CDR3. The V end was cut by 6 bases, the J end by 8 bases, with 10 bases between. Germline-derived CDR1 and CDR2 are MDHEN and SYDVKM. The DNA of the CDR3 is TGTGCCAGCAGGGGGACATCGGAAAAACTGTTTTTT. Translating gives CASRGTSEKLFF.

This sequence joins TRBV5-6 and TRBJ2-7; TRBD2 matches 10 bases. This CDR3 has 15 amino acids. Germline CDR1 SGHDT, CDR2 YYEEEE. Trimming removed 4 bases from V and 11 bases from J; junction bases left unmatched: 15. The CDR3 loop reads CASSAGLAVLIGEYF. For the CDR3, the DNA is TGTGCCAGCAGCGCCGGACTAGCGGTCCTAATAGGGGAGTACTTC.

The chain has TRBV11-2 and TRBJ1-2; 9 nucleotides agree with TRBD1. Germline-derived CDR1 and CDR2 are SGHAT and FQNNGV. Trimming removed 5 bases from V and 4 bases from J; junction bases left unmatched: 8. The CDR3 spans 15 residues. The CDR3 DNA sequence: TGTGCCAGCAGCCCAGCCGGGACAGGGAGCTATGGCTACACCTTC. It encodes CASSPAGTGSYGYTF.

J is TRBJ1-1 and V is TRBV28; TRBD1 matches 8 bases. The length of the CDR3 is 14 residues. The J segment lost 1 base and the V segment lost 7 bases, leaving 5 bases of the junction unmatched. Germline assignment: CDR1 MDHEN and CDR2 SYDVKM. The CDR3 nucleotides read TGTGCCAGCAACCAACAGGGGGGGAACACTGAAGCTTTCTTT. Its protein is CASNQQGGNTEAFF.

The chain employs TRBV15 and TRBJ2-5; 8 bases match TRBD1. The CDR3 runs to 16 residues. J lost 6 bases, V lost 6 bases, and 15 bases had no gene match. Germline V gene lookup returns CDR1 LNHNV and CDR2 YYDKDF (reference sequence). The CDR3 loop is CATSSPGQGALKTQYF. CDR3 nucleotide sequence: TGTGCCACCAGTTCCCCGGGGCAGGGGGCTTTAAAGACCCAGTACTTC.

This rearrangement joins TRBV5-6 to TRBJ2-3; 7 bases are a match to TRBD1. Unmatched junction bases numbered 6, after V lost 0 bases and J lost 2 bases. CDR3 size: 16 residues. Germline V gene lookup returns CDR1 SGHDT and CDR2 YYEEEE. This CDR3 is CASSLDRGEDTDTQYF. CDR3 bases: TGTGCCAGCAGCTTGGACAGGGGAGAAGACACAGATACGCAGTATTTT.

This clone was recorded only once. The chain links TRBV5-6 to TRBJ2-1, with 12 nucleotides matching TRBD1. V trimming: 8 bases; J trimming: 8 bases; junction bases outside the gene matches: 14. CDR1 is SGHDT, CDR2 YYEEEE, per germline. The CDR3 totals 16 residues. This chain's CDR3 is CASRLGGTGGIDEQFF. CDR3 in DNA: TGTGCCAGTCGACTTGGAGGGACAGGGGGCATCGATGAGCAGTTCTTC. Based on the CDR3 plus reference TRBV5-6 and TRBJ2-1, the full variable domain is DAGVTQSPTHLIKTRGQQVTLRCSPKSGHDTVSWYQQALGQGPQFIFQYYEEEERQRGNFPDRFSGHQFPNYSSELNVNALLLGDSALYLCASRLGGTGGIDEQFFGPGTRLTVL.

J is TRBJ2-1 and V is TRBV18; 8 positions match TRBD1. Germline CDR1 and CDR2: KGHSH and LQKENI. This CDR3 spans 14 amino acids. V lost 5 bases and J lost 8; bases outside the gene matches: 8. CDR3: CASSRIRGRDEQFF. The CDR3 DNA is TGTGCCAGCTCAAGGATCAGGGGGCGGGATGAGCAGTTCTTC.